This TCR beta chain derives from a study of cytomegalovirus exposure and HLA in healthy donors (TCRdb year 2017). About the full investigation: An earlier analysis of roughly 630 of the donors reported roughly 300 Gb of sequence data and approximately 110 million unique TCR beta sequences from 150 million to 200 million T cells. Around 330 gigabases of sequencing data and around 90 million unique TCR sequences made up an early release that covered 500 to 700 HLA-typed donors. The genetic ancestry cluster associated with self-reported Caucasian donors included over 80% of the approximately 430 genotyped donors. The aim of the study was to test whether cataloging public T cell receptors could identify signatures of past pathogen exposure. The study profiled the T cell repertoires of more than 500 subjects by immunosequencing and related them to cytomegalovirus serostatus. A separate validation cohort of roughly 130 different subjects was used in addition to the roughly 720-subject first cohort. To predict cytomegalovirus infection status, the study combined high-throughput TCR immunosequencing, statistical association of individual TCRs with disease status, and machine learning. A later analysis re-analyzed previously published TCR beta repertoires from 650 to 800 donors and added high-resolution HLA genotyping to study TCR occurrence patterns. Rather than using new phenotypic data, the later analysis identified candidate immune exposures from TCR beta sequences and from how often those sequences occurred across donors. To decide whether each TCR beta V gene segment behaved as functional or pseudogenic, an earlier analysis of some 600 of the donors relied on high-throughput TCR beta sequencing. Donor age, sex, ethnicity and CMV serostatus were collected together with the repertoire data. In a later genetic analysis, genome-wide SNP genotypes for about 65% of the roughly 670 donors were used, and that subset was treated as a discovery cohort. Every discovery cohort repertoire had been produced on one sequencing platform. Both class I and class II loci were covered by HLA typing, at four-digit resolution. The number of typed donors differed by locus: roughly 629-640 for A, B, C, DRB1 and DQB1; 500 to 550 for DQA1; around 580 for DPA1; and 400 to 480 for DPB1. Four to six DR-DQ haplotypes were handled as single units for association and clustering, since linkage in the cohort was strong. Among some 400 genotyped donors of the cohort, an average of 235,054 unique TCR beta nucleotide sequences were sequenced per donor, around a sixth of them non-productive.

CDR1 is given as SGDLS and CDR2 as YYNGEE, both from the germline V gene. Inclusive of the bounding cysteine and phenylalanine, the CDR3 is 14 residues long. Only CDR3 DNA is held: 42 bases, read in frame from base 1. Unmatched junction bases come to 6, with V trimmed by 4 bases and J by 4 bases. General findings and caveats noted by the study authors: The study gave a list of some 150 TCR beta chains associated with cytomegalovirus. Linkage disequilibrium might explain the correlated functional status among segregating V segments, but an unknown experimental factor could not be excluded. In a later analysis, most CMV-associated TCR beta chains were found to appear HLA-restricted, with HLA associations seemingly driven largely by CMV exposure. Some IMGT-functional V segments, including TRBV6-2 and TRBV6-3, could not be distinguished by the 87-base-pair reads and were therefore excluded. In vitro tests confirmed that a few of the cytomegalovirus-associated TCR beta chains recognize cytomegalovirus antigens. An association between a missense DCLRE1C variant and V-gene and J-gene trimming of TCR beta chains was found in a later genetic analysis and replicated in an independent cohort. In both the original and validation cohorts, the classifier was reported to diagnose cytomegalovirus status with high specificity and sensitivity. Because counts were too low, roughly 17 rarely observed V segments, including chromosome 9 orphons, were left out of the earlier analysis of a few hundred of the donors. Most TCR sequences were seen in very few donors, while some public TCRs were found in many individuals. A further reported finding was that TCR beta sequences accurately predicted the HLA-A and HLA-B alleles for most subjects in the first cohort. The only immune exposure information available for the cohort was CMV serostatus. Because HLA typing was missing for some donors at each locus, association tests included only the typed subset. Sequencing depth was assumed to be roughly uniform across donors in the presence/absence analyses, though that assumption may not hold. At a false discovery rate of 0.05, a later analysis linked 15,000 to 20,000 TCR beta sequences to specific HLA alleles. In a later analysis, TCR association rates were found to vary across HLA loci, with the most associated TCRs seen for DRB1 alleles and the fewest for HLA-C alleles. In a later genetic analysis, fewer N-insertions in productive TCRs were reported among donors in an Asian-associated ancestry cluster than the roughly 700-donor mean. Only TCR beta chains were sequenced in this cohort, and the absence of alpha or paired-chain data limited detectable features. Strong co-occurrence of HLA alleles, especially DR and DQ, made assigning TCR associations to individual alleles difficult. According to the authors, the approach could potentially be generalized to other disease states and immunological phenotypes. Compared with equally common non-associated chains, HLA-associated TCR beta chains in a later analysis were more clonally expanded and had lower generation probabilities. A later analysis reported that several top co-occurrence clusters appeared linked to parvovirus B19, influenza, CMV and Epstein-Barr virus. In an earlier analysis of about 600 of the donors, most TCR beta V segments appeared in productive rearrangements about 87% or about 30% of the time, broadly matching IMGT annotations. A group of highly shared sequence variants was considered likely to be a technical artifact of the sequencing pipeline.

The method behind the library was the immunoSEQ multiplex PCR assay. For the multiplex PCR, a mixture combining 60 forward primers for TCR Vbeta segments and 13 reverse primers for TCR Jbeta segments was used. A multiplex PCR assay on genomic DNA amplified the CDR3 region of rearranged TCR beta genes. Amplified TCR beta libraries were sequenced as 87-base-pair reads on the Illumina HiSeq System. The study's processing was this. A later analysis tallied roughly 76 million unique TCR beta chains across the approximately 670 repertoires, and about 10 million of those chains were shared by two or more donors. To remove PCR and sequencing errors, raw reads were error-corrected and collapsed into unique sequences using a nearest-neighbor algorithm that merged closely related sequences. To assign V, D and J gene segments, CDR3 sequences were aligned to IMGT reference sequences. Each retained sequence needed at least a six-nucleotide match to both a V gene segment and a J gene segment. A rearrangement counted as productive if the CDR3 had no stop codons and remained in frame with V and J, and every other rearrangement counted as non-productive. CDR3 was defined according to IMGT convention as the region running from the second conserved V-encoded cysteine to the conserved J-encoded phenylalanine. Sequences without an unambiguous match to a single V gene segment were excluded from the earlier analysis of 500 to 700 of the donors. An earlier analysis of some 500 of the donors classified V segments as functional when productive rearrangements were above 56.7% and as segregating when the standard deviation between donors was above 5%. To diagnose cytomegalovirus status from the catalog of TCR beta chain sequences, a statistical classification framework was built. A later analysis assigned V and J genes by comparing TCR nucleotide sequences with IMGT/GENE-DB human TR gene sequences. Using the TCRdist pipeline, a later analysis assigned CDR3 sequences along with most-parsimonious VDJ recombination scenarios. A later analysis defined each TCR beta chain by its CDR3 amino acid sequence plus V-gene family, and excluded reads lacking a unique V-gene family. To address suspected cross-contamination and a sequencing artifact, a later analysis removed approximately 600 highly shared, low-generation-probability nucleotide sequences. A later analysis calculated a clonal expansion index for each public chain from normalized within-repertoire ranks of inferred template counts. In a later analysis, generation probabilities were computed using a VDJ recombination model fitted to out-of-frame rearrangements, and the results were checked against IGoR. In a later analysis, hypergeometric tests were used to score TCR-TCR, TCR-HLA and TCR-CMV co-occurrence, with a repertoire-size bias correction applied to TCR pairs. False discovery rates were estimated in a later analysis by permuting HLA or CMV assignments 20 times. A later analysis grouped co-occurring TCRs with DBSCAN, adding TCRdist sequence similarity when clustering within HLA-allele-positive subsets. Co-occurrence clustering excluded repertoires with fewer than 30,000 or more than 120,000 public chains, plus five with anomalous nucleotide sharing. TCRdb provides this immuneACCESS table in a form limited to in-frame rearrangements. Some clones are lacking; in checked studies, under half of them reflect an unresolved V gene, and why the rest are absent is not known. D and trimming come from the DNA, and the V and J calls and clone size come from that table. The sample data list about 150,000 clones, and around four fifths of these were observed just once. The ten largest clones take up approximately 4.8% of the sample.

In total, approximately 690 healthy bone marrow donors made up the cohort. Cohort members were all nominally healthy when sampled, although unrecorded immune exposures were likely present. CMV serostatus was recorded as positive for about 300 and negative for about 50% of the roughly 670 cohort members, whereas no CMV serostatus was recorded for the donor in question. A peripheral blood sample was collected from each donor, and TCR beta sequencing was performed on peripheral blood mononuclear cells. Genomic DNA was extracted from the blood cell samples with the Qiagen DNeasy Blood Extraction Kit. Worth noting for this clone: The antigen this receptor binds is unknown. Base-call qualities are not available, and no considerably larger clone is one nucleotide away. Other DNA sequences in the same sample also yield this CDR3.

The sequence was collected from a man aged 25 to 45 in good health. Recombination joined TRBV9 with TRBJ2-3, with 7 middle bases fitting TRBD1. Sequenced material: PBMCs. In nucleotides, the sequence is TGTGCCAGCAGCTCGAGGGGGCGCGCAGATACGCAGTATTTT. Its translation is CASSSRGRADTQYF. Outside the CDR3, residues come from the reference TRBV9 and TRBJ2-3 proteins, so the full variable domain is: DSGVTQTPKHLITATGQRVTLRCSPRSGDLSVYWYQQSLDQGLQFLIQYYNGEERAKGNILERFSAQQFPDLHSELNLSSLELGDSALYFCASSSRGRADTQYFGPGTRLTVL.